This T cell receptor (beta chain) is drawn from a study of cytomegalovirus exposure and HLA in healthy donors. Study context: Of around 410 genotyped donors, 81% grouped in the Caucasian-associated ancestry cluster.

Notes on this clone: Its target is unknown.

60 Vbeta and 13 Jbeta primers were used in PCR. Measured with immunoSEQ multiplex PCR; TCRdb has only the in-frame clones, and not every one. The data show about 180,000 clones, 75% to 80% seen once. Each donor was healthy, and each was a bone marrow donor. CDR1 and CDR2 (germline): WSHSY, SAAADI. The V end was cut by 6 bases, the J end by 7 bases, with 19 bases between. The CDR3 is 14 residues long. Points from the study as a whole: Immune exposure information available was restricted to CMV serostatus.

The sequence derives from a man aged 35-49 years in good health and CMV-seropositive. Sample: PBMCs. This chain links TRBV10-2 with TRBJ2-7; a possible D gene is TRBD2 (6 bases). The CDR3 nucleotides read TGCGCCAGCAGATTGGAAACTAGCATCGGAGAGCAGTACTTC. As protein: CASRLETSIGEQYF.